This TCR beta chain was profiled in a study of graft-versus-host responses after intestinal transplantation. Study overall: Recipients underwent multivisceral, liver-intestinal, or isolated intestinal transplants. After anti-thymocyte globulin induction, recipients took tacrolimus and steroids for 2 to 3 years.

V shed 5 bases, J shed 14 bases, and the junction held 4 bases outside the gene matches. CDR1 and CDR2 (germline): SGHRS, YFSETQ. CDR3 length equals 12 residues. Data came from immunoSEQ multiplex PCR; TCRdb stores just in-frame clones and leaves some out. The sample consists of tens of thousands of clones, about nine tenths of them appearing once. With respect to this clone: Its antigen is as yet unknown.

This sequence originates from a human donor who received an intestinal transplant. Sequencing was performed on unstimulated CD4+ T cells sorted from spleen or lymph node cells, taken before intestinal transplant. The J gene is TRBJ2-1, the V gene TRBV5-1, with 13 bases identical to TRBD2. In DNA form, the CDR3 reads TGCGCCAGCAGTGGGACTAGCGGGGAGAAGTTCTTC. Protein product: CASSGTSGEKFF.